What follows are 31 T cell receptor beta chains derived from one specimen sequenced in a study of blood T cell repertoires in COVID-19. This table comes from immunoSEQ multiplex PCR, and its TCRdb copy is limited to in-frame clones, with some not included. Of around 150,000 clones in the sample, 70% to 80% were seen once. Sequenced sample: peripheral blood. The source is a man between 60 and 75 years old who had recovered from COVID-19.

This clone was seen more than once but under ten times. This chain uses TRBV18 with TRBJ1-1; a possible D gene is TRBD1 (5 bases). Germline-derived CDR1 and CDR2 are KGHSH and LQKENI. Trimming cost V 1 base and J 2 bases, with 14 bases left between them. The CDR3 covers 16 residues. CDR3 DNA: TGTGCCAGCTCACCACTTAGGGGTCAGCGAAACACTGAAGCTTTCTTT. Protein sequence: CASSPLRGQRNTEAFF. The variable domain in full, completed from reference TRBV18 and TRBJ1-1, reads NAGVMQNPRHLVRRRGQEARLRCSPMKGHSHVYWYRQLPEEGLKFMVYLQKENIIDESGMPKERFSAEFPKEGPSILRIQQVVRGDSAAYFCASSPLRGQRNTEAFFGQGTRLTVV.

This chain links TRBV24-1 with TRBJ1-6; D may be TRBD1 (5 bases). The germline V gene has CDR1 KGHDR and CDR2 SFDVKD. The CDR3 covers 17 residues. V was cut by 2 bases and J by 10 bases, with 20 bases left in between. The CDR3 spells CATSDSQGRGLGSPLHF. The CDR3 region has the DNA TGTGCCACCAGTGATTCCCAGGGTAGGGGCTTAGGGTCACCCCTCCACTTT.

This clone was seen just once. The chain has TRBV27 and TRBJ2-2; 11 bases map to TRBD2. This CDR3 has 18 residues. In germline, CDR1 is MNHEY, CDR2 SMNVEV (reference sequence). Unmatched junction bases numbered 10, after V lost 2 bases and J lost 5 bases. CDR3 amino acids: CASSLRLAGGLGTGELFF. The CDR3 DNA is TGTGCCAGCAGTTTAAGGCTAGCGGGGGGTCTTGGGACCGGGGAGCTGTTTTTT.

J is TRBJ2-7 and V is TRBV7-2; TRBD2 might be the D (5 bases). This CDR3 is built from 14 residues. Trimming left V 4 bases short and J 1 base short, with 11 bases between. In germline, CDR1 is SGHTA, CDR2 FQGNSA. The CDR3 region is CASSSPGGSYEQYF. In DNA form, the CDR3 reads TGTGCCAGCAGCTCGCCGGGCGGGTCCTACGAGCAGTACTTC.

This clone was observed a single time. The chain links TRBV15 to TRBJ1-2; a possible D gene is TRBD1 (6 bases). This CDR3 has 12 residues. Trimming removed 4 bases from V and 4 bases from J, with 7 bases in between. Germline V gene sequence: CDR1 LNHNV, CDR2 YYDKDF (reference sequence). The CDR3 loop reads CATSKGGYGYTF. In DNA form, the CDR3 reads TGTGCCACCAGCAAAGGGGGCTATGGCTACACCTTC.

This clone was seen a handful of times. This chain connects TRBV7-9 to TRBJ1-2; D remains unclear. CDR1 is SEHNR and CDR2 is FQNEAQ in the germline V gene (reference sequence). The CDR3 runs 14 residues. V dropped 5 bases and J dropped 13 bases, with 23 bases sitting between them. CDR3 nucleotide sequence: TGTGCCAGCAGCCCAGAGTTAGTAGGCAGCCGGGGCACCTTC. Its protein product is CASSPELVGSRGTF.

The rearrangement uses TRBV28 and TRBJ2-7, with TRBD1 matching 7 bases. The V gene end was trimmed by 3 bases and the J gene end by 2 bases; junction bases not matched to a gene: 4. The CDR3 is 14 residues long. Per the germline V gene, CDR1 is MDHEN and CDR2 is SYDVKM. The CDR3 DNA follows: TGTGCCAGCAGTTTTGGGGACAGCACCTACGAGCAGTACTTC. Translating gives CASSFGDSTYEQYF.

The V and J genes are TRBV7-2 and TRBJ2-7; D possibly corresponds to TRBD1 (5 bases). This CDR3 comprises 13 residues. Between the trimmed V and J ends, which lost 4 bases and 6 bases, there was a span of 13 bases. Germline V gene sequence: CDR1 SGHTA, CDR2 FQGNSA. The CDR3 DNA follows: TGTGCCAGCAGCTCGTTCAGGGAAGGCGAGCAGTACTTC. Translation: CASSSFREGEQYF.

This clone was seen a handful of times. The chain carries TRBV7-2 and TRBJ1-1; D possibly corresponds to TRBD1 (6 bases). Trimming cost V 4 bases and J 4 bases, with 13 bases left between them. Looked up from germline, CDR1 is SGHTA and CDR2 is FQGNSA. There are 14 residues in the CDR3. CDR3 DNA sequence: TGTGCCAGCAGCTGGGGGAGAGGGGGCACTGAAGCTTTCTTT. This codes for CASSWGRGGTEAFF.

This clone was counted between two and nine times. V is TRBV11-3 and J is TRBJ2-2, with TRBD2 matching over 10 bases. The CDR3 contains 17 residues. Germline V gene lookup returns CDR1 SGHNT and CDR2 YENEEA. Losses at the gene ends were 1 base for V and 3 bases for J; bases not matched to a gene: 5. CDR3 in DNA: TGTGCCAGCAGCTTAGGTCGTCTAGCGGGAGACACCGGGGAGCTGTTTTTT. Translated, it gives CASSLGRLAGDTGELFF.

The rearrangement joins TRBV4-3 to TRBJ2-2, with a tentative D call TRBD2 (6 bases). The CDR3 sequence is 16 residues long. Trimming shortened V by 0 bases and J by 1 base, and 9 bases separated the two germline ends. The germline CDR1 and CDR2 sequences are LGHNA and YSLEER. CDR3: CASSQDAGRNTGELFF. The CDR3 DNA sequence: TGCGCCAGCAGCCAAGATGCGGGGCGGAACACCGGGGAGCTGTTTTTT.

The gene calls are TRBV14 and TRBJ1-1; D possibly corresponds to TRBD1 (6 bases). V was pared by 1 base and J by 8 bases, with 17 bases between. The CDR3 has 15 amino acids. Germline CDR1 SGHDN, CDR2 FVKESK. The CDR3 protein is CASSQAPPGQTEAFF. In DNA form, the CDR3 reads TGTGCCAGCAGCCAAGCCCCCCCCGGACAGACCGAAGCTTTCTTT.

This chain joins TRBV2 and TRBJ2-7; D might be TRBD1 (5 bases). Germline V gene data show CDR1 as SNHLY and CDR2 as FYNNEI. The CDR3 has 12 residues. Deletions cut 6 bases from V and 4 bases from J, with 10 bases between. The CDR3: CASSVYRYEQYF. CDR3 coding DNA: TGTGCCAGCAGCGTTTACAGGTACGAGCAGTACTTC.

The gene calls are TRBV30 and TRBJ2-5; D might be TRBD1 (5 bases). The V end lost 1 base, the J end lost 7 bases, and 16 bases lay between the germline ends. Germline CDR1 GTSNPN, CDR2 SVGIG (reference sequence). This CDR3 has 14 amino acids. CDR3 sequence (DNA): TGTGCCTGGAGTGGGTTAAGGGGCCAGGGGACCCAGTACTTC. This codes for CAWSGLRGQGTQYF.

The chain has TRBV28 and TRBJ1-5; D might be TRBD1 (6 bases). Germline V gene lookup returns CDR1 MDHEN and CDR2 SYDVKM. The V gene lost 5 bases and the J gene lost 6 bases, with 14 bases spanning the gap. This CDR3 is built from 14 residues. DNA of the CDR3: TGTGCCAGCAGTCCCAACAGGGTGATTCAGCCCCAGCATTTT. Amino acids: CASSPNRVIQPQHF.

This sequence joins TRBV5-1 and TRBJ2-7; D gene unclear. V was trimmed by 0 bases and J by 3 bases, leaving 7 bases between them. From germline, CDR1 is SGHRS and CDR2 YFSETQ. This CDR3 contains 13 residues. CDR3 DNA: TGCGCCAGCAGCTTGGTCACAGACTACGAGCAGTACTTC. This codes for CASSLVTDYEQYF. The full variable domain, its missing parts supplied by reference TRBV5-1 and TRBJ2-7, is KAGVTQTPRYLIKTRGQQVTLSCSPISGHRSVSWYQQTPGQGLQFLFEYFSETQRNKGNFPGRFSGRQFSNSRSEMNVSTLELGDSALYLCASSLVTDYEQYFGPGTRLTVT.

The rearrangement uses TRBV27 and TRBJ2-7, with D perhaps TRBD2 (5 bases). Deletions cut 2 bases from V and 2 bases from J, with 13 bases between. Germline lookup yields CDR1 MNHEY and CDR2 SMNVEV (reference sequence). The CDR3 loop spans 15 amino acids. The CDR3 region has the DNA TGTGCCAGCAGTTTAGTCCACGGGGTGACCTACGAGCAGTACTTC. Protein product: CASSLVHGVTYEQYF.

CDR3 loop: CASSQKNIQYF. CDR3 in DNA: TGTGCCAGCAGTCAAAAAAACATTCAGTACTTC. The chain has TRBV6-2 or TRBV6-3 and TRBJ2-4; D gene uncertain. Germline V gene lookup returns CDR1 MNHEY and CDR2 SVGEGT. This CDR3 is 11 amino acids long. With 5 bases removed from V and 4 bases from J, the gap between germline ends came to 3 bases.

The chain joins TRBV19 to TRBJ2-1; D is possibly TRBD2 (6 bases). This CDR3 is built from 14 residues. The V gene lost 5 bases and the J gene lost 5 bases, with 13 bases spanning the gap. Germline CDR1 is LNHDA and CDR2 is SQIVND (reference sequence). The CDR3 nucleotides are TGTGCCAGTAGTCCCGGGACTGATAACAATGAGCAGTTCTTC. Translated, it gives CASSPGTDNNEQFF.

V and J are TRBV9 and TRBJ2-1; weak D call: TRBD2 (5 bases). CDR1 is SGDLS, CDR2 YYNGEE, per germline. CDR3 length equals 12 residues. Trimming pared 5 bases from V and 9 bases from J, leaving 12 bases between. The CDR3 spells CASRAPEGEQFF. In nucleotides, the CDR3 is TGTGCCAGCAGGGCCCCAGAGGGTGAGCAGTTCTTC.

The V gene is TRBV3-1 (or the pseudogene TRBV3-2), the J gene TRBJ2-1; 11 bases line up with TRBD2. Germline lookup yields CDR1 LGHDT and CDR2 YNNKEL (reference sequence). Trimming took 0 bases from V and 12 from J; bases not matched to a gene: 10. CDR3 size: 16 residues. This CDR3 is CASSQDPRTSGGRQFF. In DNA form, the CDR3 reads TGTGCCAGCAGCCAAGATCCTCGTACTAGCGGGGGCCGGCAGTTCTTC.

The chain combines TRBV4-1 with TRBJ2-7, with D unresolved. Germline assignment: CDR1 MGHRA and CDR2 YSYEKL. The CDR3 length is 14 residues. Trimming shortened V by 4 bases and J by 2 bases, and 12 bases separated the two germline ends. DNA for the CDR3: TGCGCCAGCAGCCTCGGTCCGGTTGCCTACGAGCAGTACTTC. Its translation is CASSLGPVAYEQYF.

The rearrangement uses TRBV5-1 and TRBJ2-2; D is perhaps TRBD2 (7 bases). The germline V gene encodes CDR1 SGHRS and CDR2 YFSETQ. This CDR3 has 15 residues. Between the trimmed V and J ends, which lost 3 bases and 4 bases, there was a span of 13 bases. The CDR3 sequence is CASSSGGPGTGELFF. CDR3 sequence (DNA): TGCGCCAGCAGCTCCGGGGGGCCCGGCACCGGGGAGCTGTTTTTT.

The chain combines TRBV12-5 with TRBJ2-5; 7 positions match TRBD2. Trimming took 4 bases from V and 5 from J; bases not matched to a gene: 7. CDR1 and CDR2 from the germline V gene are LGHNT and FRNRAP. The length of the CDR3 is 14 residues. The CDR3 sequence: CASGYGGMSETQYF. As DNA, the CDR3 is TGTGCTAGTGGTTACGGGGGGATGTCCGAGACCCAGTACTTC. Full variable domain (rest looked up from reference TRBV12-5 and TRBJ2-5): DARVTQTPRHKVTEMGQEVTMRCQPILGHNTVFWYRQTMMQGLELLAYFRNRAPLDDSGMPKDRFSAEMPDATLATLKIQPSEPRDSAVYFCASGYGGMSETQYFGPGTRLLVL.

The chain couples TRBV9 to TRBJ1-6, with TRBD1 matching 8 bases. The CDR3 is 16 amino acids. In germline, CDR1 is SGDLS, CDR2 YYNGEE. The V segment lost 0 bases and the J segment 5 bases; nucleotides outside the gene matches: 4. Written as DNA, the CDR3 is TGTGCCAGCAGCGTAGGGACAGGGAGGCATAATTCACCCCTCCACTTT. This sequence encodes CASSVGTGRHNSPLHF. Based on the CDR3 plus reference TRBV9 and TRBJ1-6, the full variable domain is DSGVTQTPKHLITATGQRVTLRCSPRSGDLSVYWYQQSLDQGLQFLIQYYNGEERAKGNILERFSAQQFPDLHSELNLSSLELGDSALYFCASSVGTGRHNSPLHFGNGTRLTVT.

The chain employs TRBV11-2 and TRBJ2-5; 12 nucleotides agree with TRBD1. Germline V gives CDR1 SGHAT, CDR2 FQNNGV. The CDR3 extends over 16 amino acids. J gave up 4 bases and V 5 bases, and 8 bases lay outside the gene matches. The CDR3 region has the DNA TGTGCCAGCAGCACGGGGACAGGGGGCTCGAGAGAGACCCAGTACTTC. This encodes CASSTGTGGSRETQYF. Looking up the rest from reference TRBV11-2 and TRBJ2-5 gives the full variable domain: EAGVAQSPRYKIIEKRQSVAFWCNPISGHATLYWYQQILGQGPKLLIQFQNNGVVDDSQLPKDRFSAERLKGVDSTLKIQPAKLEDSAVYLCASSTGTGGSRETQYFGPGTRLLVL.

This clone turned up a few times. The V gene is TRBV30, the J gene TRBJ1-1; 7 nucleotides align to TRBD1. CDR1 GTSNPN and CDR2 SVGIG come from the germline V gene (reference sequence). V lost 1 base and J lost 2; bases outside the gene matches: 4. CDR3 size: 14 residues. CDR3 amino acids: CAWSAGQVNTEAFF. In DNA, the CDR3 is TGTGCCTGGAGTGCAGGACAGGTAAACACTGAAGCTTTCTTT.

This clone has a handful of counts. This chain joins TRBV11-3 and TRBJ2-3, with 8 bases identical to TRBD2. There are 14 residues in the CDR3. V dropped 1 base and J dropped 5; count of bases not matched to a gene: 2. Germline V gene data show CDR1 as SGHNT and CDR2 as YENEEA. The DNA of the CDR3 is TGTGCCAGCAGCTTAGTGGCGGGGGGAGATACGCAGTATTTT. Residues: CASSLVAGGDTQYF.

The rearrangement uses TRBV13 and TRBJ1-4; a weak D match, TRBD1 (5 bases). Germline CDR1 PRHDT, CDR2 FYEKMQ (reference sequence). The CDR3 runs 16 residues. V lost 4 bases and J lost 1, with 13 bases in between. CDR3 residues: CASSSRKQETNEKLFF. CDR3 bases: TGTGCCAGCAGCTCCCGGAAACAGGAAACTAATGAAAAACTGTTTTTT.

J is TRBJ2-7 and V is TRBV5-6; D remains unclear. The CDR3 sequence is 12 residues long. The germline V and J ends were trimmed by 0 bases and 3 bases, with 4 bases remaining between them. Germline V gene sequence: CDR1 SGHDT, CDR2 YYEEEE. CDR3 in DNA: TGTGCCAGCAGCTTGGACTACTACGAGCAGTACTTC. Its protein product is CASSLDYYEQYF.

CDR3 sequence: CASSQGVGMTYEQYF. CDR3 DNA: TGTGCCAGCAGCCAGGGGGTGGGGATGACCTACGAGCAGTACTTC. J is TRBJ2-7 and V is TRBV7-2, with TRBD1 matching 7 bases. J gave up 2 bases and V 5 bases, and 9 bases lay outside the gene matches. CDR1 and CDR2 (germline): SGHTA, FQGNSA. The CDR3 sequence is 15 residues long.